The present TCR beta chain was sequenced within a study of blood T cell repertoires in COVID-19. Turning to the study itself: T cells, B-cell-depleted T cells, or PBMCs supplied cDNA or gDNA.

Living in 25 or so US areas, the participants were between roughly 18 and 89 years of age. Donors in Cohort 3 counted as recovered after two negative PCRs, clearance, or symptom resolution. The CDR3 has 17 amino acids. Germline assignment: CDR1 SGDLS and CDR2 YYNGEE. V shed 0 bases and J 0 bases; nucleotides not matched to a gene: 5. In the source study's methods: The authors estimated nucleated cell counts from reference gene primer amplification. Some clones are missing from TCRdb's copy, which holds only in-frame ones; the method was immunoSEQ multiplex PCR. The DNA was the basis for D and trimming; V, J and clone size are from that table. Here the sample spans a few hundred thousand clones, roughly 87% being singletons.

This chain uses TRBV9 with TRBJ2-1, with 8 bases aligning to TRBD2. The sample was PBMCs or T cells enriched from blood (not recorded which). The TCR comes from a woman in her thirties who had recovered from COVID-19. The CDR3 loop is CASSVEGLVSSYNEQFF. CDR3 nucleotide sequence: TGTGCCAGCAGCGTAGAGGGACTAGTGAGCTCCTACAATGAGCAGTTCTTC.